Each of the 18 T cell receptor beta chains below was sequenced from the same sample in a study of shared clonotypes between healthy human individuals. Naive CD8 cells, CD45RO-negative and positively selected for CCR7, excluded terminally differentiated effector memory CD45RA+ cells. Here immunoSEQ multiplex PCR was the method, and the copy in TCRdb shows in-frame clones only, minus some. The table shows over 2 million clones, with over 85% occurring only once. Sequencing was done on a sample of naive CD8+ T cells sorted from blood. Receptors were obtained from a man between 18 and 29 years old in good health.

This clone was seen a handful of times. CDR3 nucleotides: TGTGCCTGCACCACCATCCGCACAGATACGCAGTATTTT. Translating it yields CACTTIRTDTQYF. The chain carries TRBV30 and TRBJ2-3; no definite D call. Between the trimmed V and J ends, which lost 6 bases and 1 base, there was a span of 11 bases. This CDR3 has 13 residues. Germline V gene data show CDR1 as GTSNPN and CDR2 as SVGIG (reference sequence).

This clone appeared once. V gene TRBV5-1 combines with J gene TRBJ1-6; the D is unclear. The CDR3 has 16 amino acids. CDR1 is SGHRS, CDR2 YFSETQ, per germline. The germline V and J ends were trimmed by 3 bases and 0 bases, with 10 bases remaining between them. CDR3 sequence reads: CASSSGGSSYNSPLHF. In DNA form, the CDR3 reads TGCGCCAGCAGCTCCGGTGGTTCCTCCTATAATTCACCCCTCCACTTT.

The chain has TRBV19 and TRBJ2-1; 9 nucleotides agree with TRBD2. This CDR3 has 12 amino acids. V lost 6 bases to trimming and J lost 9 bases; unmatched junction nucleotides: 3. Germline V gene lookup returns CDR1 LNHDA and CDR2 SQIVND (reference sequence). CDR3 sequence: CASRASGTEQFF. For the CDR3, the DNA is TGTGCCAGTAGGGCTAGCGGGACTGAGCAGTTCTTC.

The chain uses TRBV7-2 and TRBJ1-1, with a possible D match to TRBD1 (5 bases). This CDR3 has 13 residues. The V and J ends lost 6 bases and 8 bases respectively, with 16 bases between them. CDR1 is SGHTA and CDR2 is FQGNSA in the germline V gene. The CDR3 spells CASSSGTAFEAFF. The CDR3 DNA reads as TGTGCCAGCAGTTCTGGGACCGCCTTCGAAGCTTTCTTT.

The rearrangement uses TRBV6-1 and TRBJ2-1, with 12 bases that match TRBD2. Germline V gives CDR1 MNHNS, CDR2 SASEGT. The CDR3 extends over 18 amino acids. V shed 3 bases, J shed 8 bases, and the junction held 14 bases outside the gene matches. CDR3 region: CASSDHRLAGGIGDEQFF. The CDR3 DNA reads TGTGCCAGCAGTGATCACCGGCTAGCGGGAGGGATAGGCGATGAGCAGTTCTTC.

This chain connects TRBV28 to TRBJ2-2; no firm D call. Trimming left V 8 bases short and J 2 bases short, with 9 bases between. The CDR3 contains 13 residues. From germline, CDR1 is MDHEN and CDR2 SYDVKM. The CDR3 reads CASGKVNTGELFF. The CDR3, as DNA: TGTGCCAGCGGAAAAGTTAACACCGGGGAGCTGTTTTTT.

This clone was counted between two and nine times. This rearrangement joins TRBV5-6 to TRBJ1-3; possible D gene TRBD1, 6 bases. This CDR3 comprises 15 residues. Germline V gives CDR1 SGHDT, CDR2 YYEEEE. The V and J ends lost 6 bases and 8 bases respectively, with 21 bases between them. In DNA form, the CDR3 reads TGTGCCAGCATCTCTTCTGAACAGGGTCCGGACACCATATATTTT. Encoded protein: CASISSEQGPDTIYF.

The CDR3 reads CATSREVEAYNEQFF. In nucleotides, the CDR3 is TGTGCCACCAGCAGAGAGGTGGAAGCGTACAATGAGCAGTTCTTC. This chain connects TRBV15 to TRBJ2-1, with unresolved D. Trimming pared 0 bases from V and 4 bases from J, leaving 10 bases between. This CDR3 is built from 15 residues. Germline V gives CDR1 LNHNV, CDR2 YYDKDF (reference sequence).

As regards this clone: Additional DNA sequences in this sample encode the identical CDR3. This sequence joins TRBV27 and TRBJ2-6, with D unresolved. The germline CDR1 and CDR2 sequences are MNHEY and SMNVEV (reference sequence). The CDR3 length is 14 residues. Trimming took 4 bases from V and 2 from J, leaving 6 bases between them. CDR3 loop: CASSSGTGANVLTF. In DNA, the CDR3 is TGTGCCAGCAGTTCTGGGACTGGGGCCAACGTCCTGACTTTC.

The chain has TRBV9 and TRBJ2-3; 11 positions agree with TRBD2. CDR3 length equals 15 residues. J lost 5 bases, V lost 4 bases, and 6 bases had no gene match. CDR1 and CDR2 from the germline V gene are SGDLS and YYNGEE. For the CDR3, the DNA is TGTGCCAGCAGCCCTCTAGCGGGGGGCCTAGATACGCAGTATTTT. Encoded protein: CASSPLAGGLDTQYF.

This clone was picked up one time. This same CDR3 is encoded by further DNA sequences in the sample. This rearrangement joins TRBV19 to TRBJ2-7; no firm D call. V lost 5 bases and J lost 0, with 8 bases in between. The germline V gene encodes CDR1 LNHDA and CDR2 SQIVND (reference sequence). The CDR3 consists of 13 residues. CDR3 sequence: CASSPAASYEQYF. The CDR3 coding sequence is TGTGCCAGTAGTCCGGCCGCCTCCTACGAGCAGTACTTC.

The genes are TRBV6-5 and TRBJ1-5; D ambiguous. The length of the CDR3 is 14 residues. Germline loops: CDR1 MNHEY, CDR2 SVGAGI. V lost 6 bases and J 2 bases, leaving 11 bases between the germline ends. The CDR3 reads CASSPYLGNQPQHF. The CDR3 DNA reads TGTGCCAGCAGCCCTTACCTGGGCAATCAGCCCCAGCATTTT.

V is TRBV7-8 and J is TRBJ1-5; D not resolved. Per the germline V gene, CDR1 is SGHVS and CDR2 is FQNEAQ. The V gene lost 0 bases and the J gene lost 7 bases, with 10 bases spanning the gap. There are 14 residues in the CDR3. For the CDR3, the DNA is TGTGCCAGCAGCTTAGCAGCGGTCTTGCAGCCCCAGCATTTT. It translates to CASSLAAVLQPQHF.

The chain joins TRBV7-3 to TRBJ1-5; D is undetermined. Germline CDR1 is SGHTA and CDR2 is FQGTGA. Trimming removed 3 bases at V and 0 bases at J, with 15 bases between. The length of the CDR3 is 17 residues. CDR3 DNA: TGTGCCAGCAGCTTCCCCGGGTTTCAAGTTAGCAATCAGCCCCAGCATTTT. Protein product: CASSFPGFQVSNQPQHF.

This clone was seen once. This rearrangement joins TRBV5-1 to TRBJ2-7, with D perhaps matching TRBD2 (6 bases). The germline CDR1 and CDR2 sequences are SGHRS and YFSETQ. V was pared by 2 bases and J by 7 bases, with 16 bases between. The CDR3 extends over 14 amino acids. The CDR3 loop is CASSFGGTSWEQYF. In DNA form, the CDR3 reads TGCGCCAGCAGCTTTGGCGGGACCTCCTGGGAGCAGTACTTC.

This clone was seen only once. J is TRBJ2-7 and V is TRBV7-9; D possibly matches TRBD1 or TRBD2 (5 bases each). Between the trimmed V and J ends, which lost 6 bases and 5 bases, there was a span of 20 bases. The CDR3 loop spans 15 amino acids. Germline V gene data show CDR1 as SEHNR and CDR2 as FQNEAQ (reference sequence). CDR3 sequence: CASRFPPTGLDEQYF. The CDR3 nucleotides are TGTGCCAGCAGGTTCCCCCCCACGGGGCTGGACGAGCAGTACTTC.

This clone occurred a few times. The rearrangement links TRBV30 to TRBJ1-1; D gene ambiguous. There are 11 residues in the CDR3. Germline V lookup: CDR1 GTSNPN, CDR2 SVGIG (reference sequence). The germline V and J ends were trimmed by 2 bases and 7 bases, with 8 bases remaining between them. The CDR3 sequence: CAWSLDFEAFF. The CDR3 bases are TGTGCCTGGAGTCTGGACTTTGAAGCTTTCTTT.

V and J are TRBV19 and TRBJ1-5; 8 bases are a match to TRBD1. In germline, CDR1 is LNHDA, CDR2 SQIVND (reference sequence). V lost 3 bases, J lost 3 bases, and 4 bases stayed unmatched. This CDR3 region has 15 residues. CDR3 protein: CASSIPGGSNQPQHF. CDR3 DNA: TGTGCCAGTAGTATCCCAGGGGGCTCCAATCAGCCCCAGCATTTT.